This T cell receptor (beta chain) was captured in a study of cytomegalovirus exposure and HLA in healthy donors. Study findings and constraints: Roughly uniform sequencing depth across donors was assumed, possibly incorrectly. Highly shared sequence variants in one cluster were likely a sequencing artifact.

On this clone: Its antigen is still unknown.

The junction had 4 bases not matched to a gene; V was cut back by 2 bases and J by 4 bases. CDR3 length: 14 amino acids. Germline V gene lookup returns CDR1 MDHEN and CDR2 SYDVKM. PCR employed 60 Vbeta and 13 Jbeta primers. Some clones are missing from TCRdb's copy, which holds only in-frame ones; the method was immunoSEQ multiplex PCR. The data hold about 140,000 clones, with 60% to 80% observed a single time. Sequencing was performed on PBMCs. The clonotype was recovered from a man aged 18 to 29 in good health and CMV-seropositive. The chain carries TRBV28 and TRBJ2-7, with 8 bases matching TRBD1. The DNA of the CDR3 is TGTGCCAGCAGTTTAATCGACAGGGGATACGAGCAGTACTTC. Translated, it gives CASSLIDRGYEQYF. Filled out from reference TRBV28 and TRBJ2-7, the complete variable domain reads DVKVTQSSRYLVKRTGEKVFLECVQDMDHENMFWYRQDPGLGLRLIYFSYDVKMKEKGDIPEGYSVSREKKERFSLILESASTNQTSMYLCASSLIDRGYEQYFGPGTRLTVT.